A single sample gave rise to the 14 T cell receptor beta chains below, sequenced in a study of T cells in localized non-small cell lung cancer. Data came from immunoSEQ multiplex PCR; TCRdb stores just in-frame clones and leaves some out. The sample contains around 50,000 clones, approximately 90% of which appear only once. Sequences were derived from peripheral blood, sampled before any cancer treatment. The receptor source for this set is a woman aged 40 to 75 with stage I lung adenocarcinoma.

The chain combines TRBV5-1 with TRBJ2-7; 9 bases line up with TRBD1. The CDR3 length is 14 residues. Germline CDR1 SGHRS, CDR2 YFSETQ. J gave up 4 bases and V 1 base, and 3 bases lay outside the gene matches. CDR3 coding DNA: TGCGCCAGCAGCTTGAGGGGACAGGGTTACGAGCAGTACTTC. It is translated as CASSLRGQGYEQYF.

The chain joins TRBV6-6 to TRBJ2-3, with D possibly TRBD1 on 5 matching bases. This CDR3 is 13 amino acids long. Germline CDR1 and CDR2: MNHNY and SVGAGI (reference sequence). With 6 bases removed from V and 2 bases from J, the gap between germline ends came to 9 bases. The CDR3 spells CASRDSITDTQYF. CDR3 bases: TGTGCCAGCAGAGACAGTATCACAGATACGCAGTATTTT.

V usage is TRBV28 and J usage is TRBJ2-6, with D possibly TRBD1 on 5 matching bases. The CDR3 has 21 amino acids. Germline V gene data show CDR1 as MDHEN and CDR2 as SYDVKM. V was pared by 3 bases and J by 0 bases, with 24 bases between. The CDR3 coding sequence is TGTGCCAGCAGTTTCCGCACCCCGAGACAGCCTACAAACTCTGGGGCCAACGTCCTGACTTTC. It yields the protein CASSFRTPRQPTNSGANVLTF.

V is TRBV28 and J is TRBJ1-5, with 8 nucleotides matching TRBD1. The junction had 3 bases not matched to a gene; V was cut back by 5 bases and J by 0 bases. There are 15 residues in the CDR3. The germline gives CDR1 MDHEN, CDR2 SYDVKM. CDR3 region: CASSKTGDSNQPQHF. As DNA, the CDR3 is TGTGCCAGCAGTAAGACAGGGGATAGCAATCAGCCCCAGCATTTT.

The chain carries TRBV29-1 and TRBJ2-3; 7 nucleotides match TRBD1. The CDR3 covers 14 residues. Trimming took 7 bases from V and 0 from J; bases not matched to a gene: 7. From germline, CDR1 is SQVTM and CDR2 ANQGSEA. CDR3 DNA sequence: TGCAGCGGGACCGGGACAGTAAGCACAGATACGCAGTATTTT. It specifies CSGTGTVSTDTQYF.

The chain uses TRBV5-1 and TRBJ2-1; a weak D match, TRBD2 (5 bases). The CDR3 length is 17 residues. Trimming stripped 2 bases from V and 6 bases from J, with 21 bases between. Per the germline V gene, CDR1 is SGHRS and CDR2 is YFSETQ. CDR3 amino acids: CASSFWLTVSEGNEQFF. The CDR3 bases are TGCGCCAGCAGCTTCTGGTTAACAGTGTCAGAGGGCAATGAGCAGTTCTTC.

V gene TRBV15 combines with J gene TRBJ1-1; D remains unclear. Germline-derived CDR1 and CDR2 are LNHNV and YYDKDF (reference sequence). The CDR3 has 15 amino acids. Trimming removed 0 bases at V and 5 bases at J, with 13 bases between. CDR3 region: CATSRDRARRTEAFF. DNA for the CDR3: TGTGCCACCAGCAGAGATAGAGCGCGAAGAACTGAAGCTTTCTTT. Combining the CDR3 with reference TRBV15 and TRBJ1-1 gives the whole variable domain DAMVIQNPRYQVTQFGKPVTLSCSQTLNHNVMYWYQQKSSQAPKLLFHYYDKDFNNEADTPDNFQSRRPNTSFCFLDIRSPGLGDTAMYLCATSRDRARRTEAFFGQGTRLTVV.

This sequence joins TRBV5-1 and TRBJ1-1; D is unresolved. This CDR3 is built from 15 residues. The V end was cut by 5 bases, the J end by 1 base, with 15 bases between. CDR1 and CDR2 (germline): SGHRS, YFSETQ. The CDR3, as DNA: TGCGCCAGCAGAAGCTACCTGCTGGGGAACACTGAAGCTTTCTTT. It yields the protein CASRSYLLGNTEAFF.

V and J are TRBV4-3 and TRBJ2-6; possible D gene TRBD2, 5 bases. V was trimmed by 0 bases and J by 0 bases, leaving 12 bases between them. Germline V lookup: CDR1 LGHNA, CDR2 YSLEER. The CDR3 length is 18 residues. The CDR3 region has the DNA TGCGCCAGCAGCCAAGAAGGTGAGGGCCGCTCTGGGGCCAACGTCCTGACTTTC. Amino acid sequence: CASSQEGEGRSGANVLTF.

The J gene is TRBJ2-1, the V gene TRBV9; 8 bases are a match to TRBD1. The CDR3 extends over 15 amino acids. The germline gives CDR1 SGDLS, CDR2 YYNGEE. J was trimmed by 8 bases and V by 3 bases; bases with no gene match: 10. CDR3 protein: CASSARDRLYDEQFF. As DNA, the CDR3 is TGTGCCAGCAGCGCCCGGGACAGGTTGTACGATGAGCAGTTCTTC.

V and J are TRBV30 and TRBJ1-2; TRBD1 might be the D (6 bases). In germline, CDR1 is GTSNPN, CDR2 SVGIG (reference sequence). The V end lost 3 bases, the J end lost 3 bases, and 11 bases lay between the germline ends. The CDR3 loop spans 13 amino acids. The CDR3 region has the DNA TGTGCCTGGAGGGTTGGGGGCGACTATGGCTACACCTTC. This codes for CAWRVGGDYGYTF.

This clone came up a few times. The chain carries TRBV5-6 and TRBJ2-7, with 10 bases matching TRBD2. CDR3 length equals 13 residues. Germline V gene data show CDR1 as SGHDT and CDR2 as YYEEEE. V shed 3 bases, J shed 7 bases, and the junction held 4 bases outside the gene matches. CDR3 bases: TGTGCCAGCAGCTCGGGACTAGCGAAAGAGCAGTACTTC. Translation gives CASSSGLAKEQYF.

The sample holds one count of this clone. The V and J genes are TRBV7-8 and TRBJ2-7; 8 bases map to TRBD2. The CDR3 length is 15 residues. Germline V gene sequence: CDR1 SGHVS, CDR2 FQNEAQ. The V gene end was trimmed by 5 bases and the J gene end by 2 bases; junction bases not matched to a gene: 8. The CDR3 region has the DNA TGTGCCAGCAGCGTGGGCAGCGGGGGACCCTACGAGCAGTACTTC. Translation: CASSVGSGGPYEQYF.

The chain combines TRBV19 with TRBJ2-3; the D is unclear. Germline values: CDR1 LNHDA, CDR2 SQIVND (reference sequence). V dropped 4 bases and J dropped 10 bases, with 15 bases sitting between them. This CDR3 comprises 13 residues. CDR3 sequence reads: CASSTNVLQAQYF. In nucleotides, the CDR3 is TGTGCCAGTAGTACTAATGTGTTGCAGGCGCAGTATTTT.